The entry below gives a single T cell receptor (beta chain) sequence along with its context. This specimen belongs to a study of OX40 agonist ivuxolimab in advanced cancers. The V end was cut by 2 bases, the J end by 4 bases, with 6 bases between. CDR1 and CDR2 (germline): MGHRA, YSYEKL. The CDR3 totals 14 residues. TCRdb keeps only in-frame clones here, not all; method: immunoSEQ multiplex PCR. The sample contains about 79,000 clones, about nine tenths of which appear only once. The sequencing used CD4+ or CD8+ T cells sorted from blood, collected in a trial of the OX40 agonist ivuxolimab. This TCR derives from an adult with an advanced solid tumor such as melanoma, head and neck, liver or kidney cancer. The J gene is TRBJ2-6, the V gene TRBV4-1; possible D gene TRBD1, 5 bases. CDR3 coding DNA: TGCGCCAGCAGCCAACCAGGGGGGGCCAACGTCCTGACTTTC. This translates into CASSQPGGANVLTF.